Described below is a single T cell receptor beta chain sequence and its context. This clone was seen once. Its antigen target is currently unknown. No base-level quality is on record; no much larger clone is a single base apart. The time point label on this specimen signifies: baseline before first vaccination. Vaccinee samples were obtained from the UK trials COV001 and COV002, which included a single-blind randomized controlled phase 2/3 trial of AZD1222 (ChAdOx1 nCoV-19) in healthy adults. Trial participant PBMC samples were collected at day 0 and day 28 after the second dose for TCRbeta chain sequencing. This specimen belongs to a study of T cell responses to AZD1222 COVID-19 vaccine (dated by TCRdb to about 2021). For context, the study as a whole: AZD1222 recipients with second doses at about 4 weeks or about 12 weeks were pooled, because spike-specific TCR depth and breadth did not differ between schedules. Enrollment into the trials was organized by age into subgroups of 18-55, 56-69 and 70-plus years, and those subgroups contained about 150, 27 and 61 TCR-sequenced participants, respectively. A total of 233 trial participants underwent TCR sequencing, of whom roughly 210 had received two doses of AZD1222 and some 25 had received two doses of the MenACWY control vaccine. Study-wide findings and limitations: Conclusions about previously exposed vaccinees are limited, since just a handful of AZD1222 recipients were seropositive for SARS-CoV-2 at baseline. Vaccine-associated CD4 TCRs spanned the whole spike protein, with dominant responses in regions 160-218 and 743-854. The 56-69-year group was small, and its depth increase did not reach significance, likely because of low power. Nearly half of unique spike-specific TCRs reportedly recognized epitopes outside regions mutated in the B.1.351 and B.1.1.7 variants. Participants were mostly white British and included more females than males, and it was suggested by the authors that clonal diversity may have been underestimated. Spike-specific TCR breadth and depth rose significantly after two AZD1222 doses compared with day 0 and with MenACWY recipients. Because no day 14 peak-response samples were available, the repertoires could be characterized only after the peak T cell response.

The CDR3 regions of human TCRbeta chains were analyzed by immunosequencing. The authors' analysis ran thus. TCRs in the repertoires were matched against a reference library of SARS-CoV-2-specific TCRs that had been generated with the MIRA antigen-specificity platform. Breadth meant the fraction of unique TCRs that were SARS-CoV-2-associated, whereas depth meant the fraction of total T cells that were SARS-CoV-2-associated. Each spike-specific TCR was assigned to its reactive spike region and to a CD4 or CD8 class using the MIRA data. Log10-transformed breadth and depth values were compared by one-way ANOVA with Sidak's multiple comparisons tests. The source is immuneACCESS, and TCRdb retained only in-frame sequences with V and J called. Part of the clones is not carried over; for the studies checked, unresolved V genes explain less than half of this, and the remainder is unexplained. Clone size and the V and J calls come from that table; the DNA yielded D and trimming. This sample lists almost 55,000 clones; under 90% were detected once. The leading ten clones occupy roughly a tenth of the sample.

Germline trimming amounts to 5 bases on V and 5 bases on J, with 8 as the count of junction bases outside the gene matches. The CDR3 runs 15 amino acids, cysteine and phenylalanine included. The entry retains the CDR3 DNA only, 45 bases that are in frame from base 1. CDR1 and CDR2 were assigned from the germline V gene (reference sequence) as LNHDA and SQIVND. The chain is encoded by TRBV19 joined to TRBJ1-4; TRBD1 matches 7 bases in the middle. The sample in question was peripheral blood, obtained on day 0 of AZD1222 vaccination. The TCR comes from an adult in good health. The CDR3 protein: CASSPRDSFNEKLFF. The nucleotide sequence is TGTGCCAGTAGTCCGAGGGACAGCTTCAATGAAAAACTGTTTTTT.